A single sample gave rise to the 26 T cell receptor beta chains below, sequenced in a study of blood T cells in healthy people across ages (dated by TCRdb to 2015 to 2017). Library preparation used 5' RACE. Reads for this sample came from an Illumina HiSeq 2500. The second PCR ran for roughly 7 to 11 cycles and used a J-beta primer mix along with a sample-barcoded 5' primer. In-frame beta chains were kept once TCRdb had trimmed the public reads at Q25 with fastp and called clones with MiXCR. When rows share a CDR3 protein, they turn into one entry using the most common DNA and genes. Within this sample are hundreds of thousands of distinct CDR3 sequences, with around three fifths of them counted one time only. Clones ranked in the top ten supply roughly 34% of the sample. Sequencing was performed on blood. These receptors all come from a man aged 55 to 70 in good health.

The chain recombines TRBV5-1 with TRBJ2-1; no reliable D call. This CDR3 has 14 residues. The V gene's germline CDR1 is SGHRS and CDR2 YFSETQ. The V and J ends lost 4 bases and 6 bases respectively, with 14 bases between them. The CDR3 sequence: CASSDVSAVNEQFF. The DNA of the CDR3 is TGCGCCAGCAGCGACGTCTCGGCAGTCAATGAGCAGTTCTTC.

The CDR3 bases are TGCAGTGCTAGATTGGGACACCGGCTGGGCGAGCAGTACTTC. As protein: CSARLGHRLGEQYF. The J gene is TRBJ2-7, the V gene TRBV20-1; D is perhaps TRBD1 (6 bases). CDR3 length: 14 residues. The V and J ends lost 2 bases and 6 bases respectively, with 17 bases between them. CDR1 and CDR2 (germline): DFQATT, SNEGSKA (reference sequence).

This clonotype was counted a few times. The chain employs TRBV15 and TRBJ2-5; the match to TRBD1 covers 8 bases. From germline, CDR1 is LNHNV and CDR2 YYDKDF (reference sequence). This CDR3 has 16 residues. V trimming: 0 bases; J trimming: 2 bases; junction bases outside the gene matches: 5. The CDR3 spells CATSRDPGTGQETQYF. CDR3 sequence (DNA): TGTGCCACCAGCAGAGATCCGGGGACAGGTCAAGAGACCCAGTACTTC.

The genes are TRBV5-5 and TRBJ2-6; 8 positions match TRBD1. Germline V gives CDR1 SGHKS, CDR2 YYEKEE (reference sequence). The ends lost 3 bases at V and 0 bases at J; junction bases unmatched: 5. The CDR3 extends over 17 amino acids. CDR3: CASSYDTGGSGANVLTF. The CDR3 bases are TGTGCCAGCAGCTATGACACAGGGGGCTCTGGGGCCAACGTCCTGACTTTC. Full variable domain (outside the CDR3, taken from reference TRBV5-5 and TRBJ2-6): DAGVTQSPTHLIKTRGQQVTLRCSPISGHKSVSWYQQVLGQGPQFIFQYYEKEERGRGNFPDRFSARQFPNYSSELNVNALLLGDSALYLCASSYDTGGSGANVLTFGAGSRLTVL.

This clonotype has more than one count but fewer than ten. The gene calls are TRBV29-1 and TRBJ2-1; D is possibly TRBD1 (6 bases). The ends were cut back, 4 bases at V and 1 base at J, with 8 bases in the middle. The CDR3 is made up of 13 amino acids. Germline-derived CDR1 and CDR2 are SQVTM and ANQGSEA. The CDR3 DNA follows: TGCAGCGTTGCCGGACAGTCCTACAATGAGCAGTTCTTC. Encoded protein: CSVAGQSYNEQFF.

V usage is TRBV7-2 and J usage is TRBJ2-5; weak D call: TRBD2 (6 bases). V lost 7 bases to trimming and J lost 4 bases, with 13 bases between them. The germline V gene has CDR1 SGHTA and CDR2 FQGNSA. This CDR3 is 13 amino acids long. In DNA form, the CDR3 reads TGTGCCAGCACCCTTGGGGGGAGAGAGACCCAGTACTTC. Translation: CASTLGGRETQYF.

This clonotype was seen only a few times. This chain joins TRBV20-1 and TRBJ1-2; no clear D. Trimming pared 0 bases from V and 0 bases from J, leaving 2 bases between. The CDR3 contains 12 residues. Germline CDR1 reads DFQATT; CDR2 reads SNEGSKA (reference sequence). The chain's CDR3 is CSARDPNYGYTF. The CDR3 bases are TGCAGTGCTAGAGATCCTAACTATGGCTACACCTTC.

The chain joins TRBV20-1 to TRBJ2-3; 8 nucleotides agree with TRBD2. The germline gives CDR1 DFQATT, CDR2 SNEGSKA (reference sequence). The CDR3 totals 15 residues. Trimming removed 2 bases from V and 5 bases from J; junction bases left unmatched: 9. CDR3 sequence: CSARWWTSRGDTQYF. In nucleotides, the CDR3 is TGCAGTGCTAGATGGTGGACTAGCAGGGGAGATACGCAGTATTTT.

CDR3 amino acids: CASRGQGTATNEKLFF. The CDR3 DNA sequence: TGTGCCAGCAGGGGACAGGGAACTGCAACTAATGAAAAACTGTTTTTT. The rearrangement links TRBV7-2 to TRBJ1-4; 9 bases line up with TRBD1. Germline loops: CDR1 SGHTA, CDR2 FQGNSA. The CDR3 contains 16 residues. With 6 bases clipped from V and 0 bases from J, the junction kept 5 bases outside the gene matches.

This clonotype was picked up a small number of times. The V gene is TRBV29-1, the J gene TRBJ2-5; D uncertain. The V gene lost 4 bases and the J gene lost 4 bases, with 7 bases spanning the gap. The length of the CDR3 is 11 residues. Germline values: CDR1 SQVTM, CDR2 ANQGSEA. CDR3 DNA sequence: TGCAGCGTTGGGCCCGGAGAGACCCAGTACTTC. Protein product: CSVGPGETQYF.

The chain employs TRBV20-1 and TRBJ2-1; a possible D gene is TRBD1 (5 bases). This CDR3 contains 14 residues. Germline CDR1 and CDR2: DFQATT and SNEGSKA (reference sequence). Trimming took off 0 bases at V and 5 bases at J, with 11 bases between the two ends. The CDR3 DNA reads as TGCAGTGCTAGAGATCCGCTACAGGACAATGAGCAGTTCTTC. Translated, it gives CSARDPLQDNEQFF.

This chain links TRBV5-1 with TRBJ1-1; D gene unclear. Germline loops: CDR1 SGHRS, CDR2 YFSETQ. Trimming cost V 7 bases and J 0 bases, with 28 bases left between them. The CDR3 spans 19 residues. CDR3 loop: CASVGRARRRKRMNTEAFF. CDR3 nucleotide sequence: TGCGCCAGCGTCGGGCGGGCGCGTAGACGGAAGCGAATGAACACTGAAGCTTTCTTT.

The table lists this clonotype with a count of one. One junction end disagrees with the germline gene, perhaps due to a read error. This chain uses TRBV5-1 with TRBJ2-7, with 7 bases that match TRBD1. Matching the DNA end better, TRBJ2-5 makes the J call doubtful. The CDR3 is 14 residues long. CDR1 is SGHRS, CDR2 YFSETQ, per germline. The CDR3 coding sequence is TGCGCCGGCAGCTTCGACAGGGCCGAAGAGACCCAGTACTTC. The encoded protein is CAGSFDRAEETQYF.

The sample holds one count of this clonotype. This chain joins TRBV7-2 and TRBJ2-2; unclear D gene. The germline gives CDR1 SGHTA, CDR2 FQGNSA. Trimming stripped 5 bases from V and 4 bases from J, with 11 bases between. The CDR3 covers 14 residues. The CDR3 is CASSPQWSTGELFF. The CDR3 DNA sequence: TGTGCCAGCAGCCCCCAGTGGAGCACCGGGGAGCTGTTTTTT. Together with reference TRBV7-2 and TRBJ2-2, the CDR3 gives the full variable domain: GAGVSQSPSNKVTEKGKDVELRCDPISGHTALYWYRQSLGQGLEFLIYFQGNSAPDKSGLPSDRFSAERTGGSVSTLTIQRTQQEDSAVYLCASSPQWSTGELFFGEGSRLTVL.

The chain couples TRBV5-1 to TRBJ1-4, with a possible D match to TRBD1 (5 bases). Germline CDR1 and CDR2: SGHRS and YFSETQ. Trimming left V 3 bases short and J 4 bases short, with 10 bases between. The CDR3 covers 14 residues. CDR3 sequence reads: CASSSGDLNEKLFF. In DNA, the CDR3 is TGCGCCAGCAGCTCGGGGGACCTTAATGAAAAACTGTTTTTT. Drawing the rest from reference TRBV5-1 and TRBJ1-4, the complete variable domain is KAGVTQTPRYLIKTRGQQVTLSCSPISGHRSVSWYQQTPGQGLQFLFEYFSETQRNKGNFPGRFSGRQFSNSRSEMNVSTLELGDSALYLCASSSGDLNEKLFFGSGTQLSVL.

CDR3 nucleotides: TGTGCCAGCAGTTTATTATCCGCCGGGGAGCTGTTTTTT. It specifies CASSLLSAGELFF. V gene TRBV28 combines with J gene TRBJ2-2; no clear D. Per germline, CDR1 MDHEN and CDR2 SYDVKM. This CDR3 region has 13 residues. V was cut by 1 base and J by 6 bases, with 6 bases left in between. Full variable domain (rest looked up from reference TRBV28 and TRBJ2-2): DVKVTQSSRYLVKRTGEKVFLECVQDMDHENMFWYRQDPGLGLRLIYFSYDVKMKEKGDIPEGYSVSREKKERFSLILESASTNQTSMYLCASSLLSAGELFFGEGSRLTVL.

Here the CDR3 DNA reads TGTGCCAGCAGCCCGCCCGGGACAAACTCCTACGAGCAGTACTTC. It specifies CASSPPGTNSYEQYF. The V and J genes are TRBV6-2 or TRBV6-3 and TRBJ2-7, with a weak D call TRBD1 (6 bases). The CDR3 is 15 amino acids. The ends were cut back, 6 bases at V and 0 bases at J, with 15 bases in the middle. CDR1 is MNHEY, CDR2 SVGEGT, per germline.

Regarding this clonotype: Compared with germline, one end of the junction differs, possibly owing to a read error. This rearrangement joins TRBV10-3 to TRBJ2-2, with a tentative D call TRBD2 (6 bases). Germline lookup yields CDR1 ENHRY and CDR2 SYGVKD. The CDR3 is 15 amino acids. CDR3 bases: TGTGCCATCAGCCTCCGCGGGGCGAACACCTGGGAGCTGTTTTTT. Translating it yields CAISLRGANTWELFF.

The V gene is TRBV19, the J gene TRBJ1-5, with 9 bases aligning to TRBD1. The CDR3 runs 15 residues. V lost 0 bases and J lost 6; bases outside the gene matches: 3. The germline gives CDR1 LNHDA, CDR2 SQIVND (reference sequence). This CDR3 is CASSIDRDRVQPQHF. CDR3 sequence (DNA): TGTGCCAGTAGTATAGACAGGGACAGGGTTCAGCCCCAGCATTTT.

The chain combines TRBV4-2 with TRBJ2-5; 9 positions agree with TRBD2. The CDR3 contains 15 residues. The germline gives CDR1 LGHNA, CDR2 YNFKEQ. J lost 11 bases, V lost 0 bases, and 10 bases had no gene match. The CDR3 protein is CASSQDVAGDNEQYF. The CDR3 nucleotides read TGTGCCAGCAGCCAAGATGTAGCGGGGGACAATGAGCAGTACTTC.

The chain couples TRBV11-3 to TRBJ2-5, with a weak D call TRBD1 (8 bases). The CDR3 is made up of 15 amino acids. The ends were cut back, 5 bases at V and 11 bases at J, with 24 bases in the middle. Germline V lookup: CDR1 SGHNT, CDR2 YENEEA. The CDR3 DNA follows: TGTGCCAGCAGCCCTGACAGGGGAGGGTACAATGAGCAGTACTTC. Translating it yields CASSPDRGGYNEQYF.

This clonotype was counted a few times. V gene TRBV6-2 or TRBV6-3 combines with J gene TRBJ2-7, with D hard to call. The end of the DNA is better explained by TRBJ2-4, so the J call may be wrong. Germline assignment: CDR1 MNHEY and CDR2 SVGEGT. The CDR3 has 14 residues. The CDR3 spells CASSYSGQSDIQYF. CDR3 nucleotides: TGTGCCAGCAGTTACTCTGGGCAGAGTGACATTCAGTACTTC.

This clonotype showed up just a few times. The chain carries TRBV25-1 and TRBJ2-1, with 9 positions matching TRBD1. The germline gives CDR1 MGHDK, CDR2 SYGVNS. Trimming cost V 4 bases and J 7 bases; bases outside gene matches: 5. The CDR3 loop spans 14 amino acids. This CDR3 is CASSGRTGVNEQFF. CDR3 nucleotide sequence: TGTGCCAGCAGTGGGCGGACAGGGGTAAATGAGCAGTTCTTC.

This clonotype was counted only a few times. The chain has TRBV5-1 and TRBJ2-1; D gene ambiguous. The ends were cut back, 4 bases at V and 5 bases at J, with 13 bases in the middle. CDR1 and CDR2 from the germline V gene are SGHRS and YFSETQ. The CDR3 has 14 amino acids. The CDR3 DNA reads as TGCGCCAGCAGCCCTGTCGGCTCTCACAATGAGCAGTTCTTC. This sequence encodes CASSPVGSHNEQFF. The whole variable domain, filled in from reference TRBV5-1 and TRBJ2-1, reads KAGVTQTPRYLIKTRGQQVTLSCSPISGHRSVSWYQQTPGQGLQFLFEYFSETQRNKGNFPGRFSGRQFSNSRSEMNVSTLELGDSALYLCASSPVGSHNEQFFGPGTRLTVL.

This chain connects TRBV5-1 to TRBJ2-5; no clear D gene. V was trimmed by 0 bases and J by 4 bases, leaving 16 bases between them. The CDR3 covers 16 residues. In germline, CDR1 is SGHRS, CDR2 YFSETQ. The DNA for the CDR3 is TGCGCCAGCAGCTTGGGGTCTGACACGTCGGGAGAGACCCAGTACTTC. Translation: CASSLGSDTSGETQYF.

This clonotype was counted a single time. The gene calls are TRBV20-1 and TRBJ2-5, with D possibly matching TRBD1 (5 bases). CDR3 length: 15 amino acids. Germline loops: CDR1 DFQATT, CDR2 SNEGSKA (reference sequence). Trimming removed 4 bases at V and 4 bases at J, with 19 bases between. This CDR3 is CSAMGWAGHRETQYF. CDR3 nucleotides: TGCAGTGCTATGGGGTGGGCAGGGCATCGAGAGACCCAGTACTTC.